This entry is about one T cell receptor (beta chain). Its antigen is undetermined. These data are taken from a study of early T cells in non-severe SARS-CoV-2 infection. Study summary: Chains stayed unpaired after sequencing of bulk RNA from unsorted whole blood. Whole-study findings and limits: There was a bias toward anti-spike CD8 responses in VDJdb matching, which missed private and CD4 specificities.

Tagging with unique molecular identifiers was applied to individual cDNA molecules. TCRdb re-called the 5' RACE reads with MiXCR, one entry per CDR3 protein. The sample consists of 20,000 to 25,000 distinct CDR3 sequences, 4.5% to 7% of them appearing once. This clonotype was sampled from an adult who was a healthcare worker with PCR-confirmed SARS-CoV-2 infection or an uninfected control (not recorded which). Material for sequencing was whole blood.

Here the CDR3 reads CATNAGGDTGELFF. CDR3 coding DNA: TGTGCCACCAATGCAGGGGGCGACACCGGGGAGCTGTTTTTT. This chain uses TRBV24-1 with TRBJ2-2; TRBD1 agrees at 8 bases. With V trimmed by 8 bases and J by 3 bases, 4 bases remained unmatched. Germline CDR1 KGHDR, CDR2 SFDVKD. The CDR3 sequence is 14 residues long.